The 6 T cell receptor beta chains given below trace back to one sample, sequenced in a study of metastatic and nonmetastatic thyroid tumors. TCRdb re-called the PCR reads via MiXCR. The sample gives approximately 22,000 clones, around 10% of which show up once; 6.5% to 9% is in the top ten. Every patient was untreated before thyroid surgery. Sequences were obtained from blood. The receptors were sampled from a female donor with papillary thyroid cancer or a benign thyroid nodule (not recorded which). Some clones in this sample may be carry-over from other donors' samples.

The sample holds many counts of this clone. The V gene is TRBV2, the J gene TRBJ2-3; 10 bases line up with TRBD2. The length of the CDR3 is 15 residues. The V segment lost 6 bases and the J segment 2 bases; nucleotides outside the gene matches: 5. Per the germline V gene, CDR1 is SNHLY and CDR2 is FYNNEI. As DNA, the CDR3 is TGTGCCAGCAGACGGACTAGCGGAAACACAGATACGCAGTATTTT. Its protein is CASRRTSGNTDTQYF.

This clone was observed many times. This chain joins TRBV6-1 and TRBJ2-3, with unresolved D. Germline-derived CDR1 and CDR2 are MNHNS and SASEGT. This CDR3 spans 16 amino acids. V lost 1 base to trimming and J lost 6 bases, with 17 bases between them. CDR3 nucleotide sequence: TGTGCCAGCAGTGAAGAAGTAGGCTGGGGAACGGATACGCAGTATTTT. Its translation: CASSEEVGWGTDTQYF.

This clone was recorded at least ten times. The chain joins TRBV7-9 to TRBJ1-1, with D perhaps matching TRBD1 (5 bases). The germline V gene has CDR1 SEHNR and CDR2 FQNEAQ (reference sequence). The V end lost 1 base, the J end lost 4 bases, and 10 bases lay between the germline ends. The CDR3 runs to 14 residues. CDR3 in amino acids: CASSLGTSITEAFF. CDR3 in DNA: TGTGCCAGCAGCTTAGGGACATCGATCACTGAAGCTTTCTTT.

The table lists this clone with many counts. The genes are TRBV29-1 and TRBJ2-7, with TRBD2 matching over 7 bases. The CDR3 totals 16 residues. Germline V lookup: CDR1 SQVTM, CDR2 ANQGSEA. For the CDR3, the DNA is TGCACCACCACAGGTCGGGGGACTACCGGTGACTACGAGCAGTACTTC. The encoded protein is CTTTGRGTTGDYEQYF.

The V and J genes are TRBV7-2 and TRBJ2-2; 8 nucleotides agree with TRBD2. This CDR3 contains 15 residues. The germline CDR1 and CDR2 sequences are SGHTA and FQGNSA. The ends lost 0 bases at V and 7 bases at J; junction bases unmatched: 4. The DNA for the CDR3 is TGTGCCAGCAGCTTAGCGGGACTAGGCAGCGGGGAGCTGTTTTTT. Residues: CASSLAGLGSGELFF.

V is TRBV12-3 or TRBV12-4 and J is TRBJ1-2; perhaps TRBD1 as D (5 bases). V was shortened by 8 bases and J by 5 bases, with 18 bases between the two germline ends. The CDR3 sequence is 14 residues long. The CDR3 sequence: CASSSGLGNYGYTF. The DNA of the CDR3 is TGTGCCAGCTCCTCGGGGCTGGGGAATTATGGCTACACCTTC.